A single sample is the source of the 18 T cell receptor beta chains below, sequenced in a study of blood T cell repertoires in COVID-19. Generated by immunoSEQ multiplex PCR, the TCRdb table keeps only in-frame clones and is missing some. The sample holds about 39,000 clones, 87% seen once. What was sequenced was peripheral blood. The receptors originated from a man aged 45-60 years with active or convalescent COVID-19.

This chain uses TRBV27 with TRBJ2-7; D is unclear. V dropped 6 bases and J dropped 2 bases, with 11 bases sitting between them. CDR1 MNHEY and CDR2 SMNVEV come from the germline V gene (reference sequence). This CDR3 region has 13 residues. The CDR3 is CASSPTAAYEQYF. CDR3 coding DNA: TGTGCCAGCAGCCCTACGGCGGCCTACGAGCAGTACTTC.

V and J are TRBV7-3 and TRBJ2-5, with D uncertain. The CDR3 covers 12 residues. With 3 bases removed from V and 5 bases from J, the gap between germline ends came to 7 bases. CDR1 and CDR2 (germline): SGHTA, FQGTGA. CDR3 in amino acids: CASSFPGETQYF. Written as DNA, the CDR3 is TGTGCCAGCAGCTTCCCCGGGGAGACCCAGTACTTC.

The chain employs TRBV10-3 and TRBJ1-6; 8 nucleotides agree with TRBD1. The CDR3 totals 14 residues. The ends lost 6 bases at V and 7 bases at J; junction bases unmatched: 5. Germline lookup yields CDR1 ENHRY and CDR2 SYGVKD. The CDR3 sequence: CAIRTGTGNSPLHF. The CDR3 DNA is TGTGCCATCAGGACCGGGACAGGAAATTCACCCCTCCACTTT.

The V and J genes are TRBV5-1 and TRBJ2-5, with 8 bases identical to TRBD1. Germline V gives CDR1 SGHRS, CDR2 YFSETQ. CDR3 length equals 15 residues. The J segment lost 5 bases and the V segment lost 7 bases, leaving 13 bases of the junction unmatched. CDR3 sequence (DNA): TGCGCCAGCTCCCTGGGCAGGGGGCAGGGGGAGACCCAGTACTTC. This sequence encodes CASSLGRGQGETQYF.

In DNA, the CDR3 is TGTGCCATCCGGGAGGGAGGGGTGATAAAGACCCAGTACTTC. Its protein is CAIREGGVIKTQYF. The chain carries TRBV6-4 and TRBJ2-5; TRBD2 matches 8 bases. This CDR3 is 14 amino acids long. Trimming removed 10 bases from V and 6 bases from J; junction bases left unmatched: 13. From germline, CDR1 is MRHNA and CDR2 SNTAGT.

The chain uses TRBV7-9 and TRBJ1-1; TRBD1 matches at 7 bases. The CDR3 has 14 residues. Germline lookup yields CDR1 SEHNR and CDR2 FQNEAQ (reference sequence). With 5 bases clipped from V and 0 bases from J, the junction kept 3 bases outside the gene matches. CDR3 loop: CASSRDRVNTEAFF. For the CDR3, the DNA is TGTGCCAGCAGCCGGGACAGAGTGAACACTGAAGCTTTCTTT.

This clone is a singleton in its sample. This chain joins TRBV29-1 and TRBJ1-4; D is undetermined. This CDR3 has 12 residues. The V end lost 4 bases, the J end lost 6 bases, and 9 bases lay between the germline ends. Germline-derived CDR1 and CDR2 are SQVTM and ANQGSEA. The CDR3 region has the DNA TGCAGCGTTGTTAGGAGCGATGAAAAACTGTTTTTT. Encoded protein: CSVVRSDEKLFF.

The J gene is TRBJ1-1, the V gene TRBV5-1; no reliable D call. Germline CDR1 reads SGHRS; CDR2 reads YFSETQ. The CDR3 is 15 amino acids. Trimming took off 2 bases at V and 6 bases at J, with 17 bases between the two ends. CDR3 DNA: TGCGCCAGCAGCTTCTCTTTTGCGGGGAGGGCTGAAGCTTTCTTT. This codes for CASSFSFAGRAEAFF.

The chain uses TRBV5-1 and TRBJ2-4; tentative D call: TRBD2 (5 bases). The germline CDR1 and CDR2 sequences are SGHRS and YFSETQ. Trimming stripped 4 bases from V and 0 bases from J, with 14 bases between. This CDR3 has 16 residues. The CDR3 DNA reads as TGCGCCAGCAGCCCGCGGACTGATCTAGCCAAAAACATTCAGTACTTC. Translation: CASSPRTDLAKNIQYF. Complete variable domain (other parts from reference TRBV5-1 and TRBJ2-4): KAGVTQTPRYLIKTRGQQVTLSCSPISGHRSVSWYQQTPGQGLQFLFEYFSETQRNKGNFPGRFSGRQFSNSRSEMNVSTLELGDSALYLCASSPRTDLAKNIQYFGAGTRLSVL.

The rearrangement uses TRBV9 and TRBJ1-5; 7 bases are a match to TRBD1. V shed 4 bases, J shed 4 bases, and the junction held 8 bases outside the gene matches. The CDR3 is 15 residues long. Germline V lookup: CDR1 SGDLS, CDR2 YYNGEE. This chain's CDR3 is CASSPSGQQNQPQHF. In DNA, the CDR3 is TGTGCCAGCAGCCCCTCGGGACAGCAGAATCAGCCCCAGCATTTT.

CDR3 nucleotides: TGTGCCAGCTTCTACAGGGTGTACGGCTACACCTTC. This gives the protein CASFYRVYGYTF. The chain links TRBV28 to TRBJ1-2; a possible D gene is TRBD1 (6 bases). From germline, CDR1 is MDHEN and CDR2 SYDVKM. V was pared by 8 bases and J by 8 bases, with 15 bases between. The CDR3 is 12 residues long.

V gene TRBV9 combines with J gene TRBJ2-7; 8 bases fit TRBD2. V was clipped by 3 bases and J by 3 bases; unmatched bases: 2. The CDR3 is 13 residues long. Germline V CDR1 and CDR2: SGDLS, YYNGEE. CDR3 sequence (DNA): TGTGCCAGCAGCGCGGGAGGGCACTACGAGCAGTACTTC. This gives the protein CASSAGGHYEQYF.

This clone was counted between two and nine times. The genes are TRBV30 and TRBJ1-6, with 9 bases that match TRBD1. CDR1 and CDR2 (germline): GTSNPN, SVGIG (reference sequence). The CDR3 is 16 residues long. Trimming at V came to 6 bases and at J to 3 bases, leaving 9 bases not matched to a gene. The CDR3 bases are TGTGCCTGTACCCTTAACAGGGGGCTCTATAATTCACCCCTCCACTTT. The encoded protein is CACTLNRGLYNSPLHF.

This clone came up a few times. The chain uses TRBV19 and TRBJ2-3, with 12 bases lining up with TRBD1. This CDR3 is 16 amino acids long. V lost 4 bases, J lost 5 bases, and 7 bases stayed unmatched. Germline CDR1 reads LNHDA; CDR2 reads SQIVND (reference sequence). This chain's CDR3 is CASSTARDRGRDTQYF. As DNA, the CDR3 is TGTGCCAGTAGTACGGCCCGGGACAGGGGGCGAGATACGCAGTATTTT. Supplemented by reference TRBV19 and TRBJ2-3, the full variable domain reads DGGITQSPKYLFRKEGQNVTLSCEQNLNHDAMYWYRQDPGQGLRLIYYSQIVNDFQKGDIAEGYSVSREKKESFPLTVTSAQKNPTAFYLCASSTARDRGRDTQYFGPGTRLTVL.

This clone was seen once. The chain carries TRBV18 and TRBJ1-5; D uncertain. With 3 bases removed from V and 7 bases from J, the gap between germline ends came to 13 bases. CDR3 length equals 14 residues. Germline V gene data show CDR1 as KGHSH and CDR2 as LQKENI. CDR3 DNA: TGTGCCAGCTCACCCTCTATGAGTAAACAGCCCCAGCATTTT. Protein sequence: CASSPSMSKQPQHF. The full variable domain, in which reference TRBV18 and TRBJ1-5 provide the parts outside the CDR3, is NAGVMQNPRHLVRRRGQEARLRCSPMKGHSHVYWYRQLPEEGLKFMVYLQKENIIDESGMPKERFSAEFPKEGPSILRIQQVVRGDSAAYFCASSPSMSKQPQHFGDGTRLSIL.

The chain employs TRBV12-3 or TRBV12-4 and TRBJ1-4; D may be TRBD1 (6 bases). The CDR3 runs to 12 residues. Trimming left V 3 bases short and J 10 bases short, with 9 bases between. CDR3 protein: CASSFGRGKLFF. The CDR3 region has the DNA TGTGCCAGCAGTTTTGGCAGGGGAAAACTGTTTTTT.

CDR3 bases: TGTGCCAGCAGTGAATCCCTAATAGCGAGGGAGCGGGCGCAGTATTTT. Translation: CASSESLIARERAQYF. V gene TRBV6-1 combines with J gene TRBJ2-3; D perhaps matches TRBD2 (6 bases). The V gene lost 2 bases and the J gene lost 10 bases, with 22 bases spanning the gap. The germline gives CDR1 MNHNS, CDR2 SASEGT. This CDR3 is 16 amino acids long.

V gene TRBV19 combines with J gene TRBJ1-2; D is undetermined. Germline values: CDR1 LNHDA, CDR2 SQIVND (reference sequence). The CDR3 consists of 13 residues. V was trimmed by 8 bases and J by 8 bases, leaving 18 bases between them. The CDR3 bases are TGTGCCAGTTCCCTAGACTCCAGCCCCGGCTACACCTTC. It codes for CASSLDSSPGYTF.